The clone carrying this T cell receptor (beta chain) was observed a few times. Trimming left V 4 bases short and J 8 bases short, with 18 bases between. Germline V lookup: CDR1 SGHRS, CDR2 YFSETQ. The CDR3 consists of 15 residues. This specimen comes from a study of T-cell memory formation after mild COVID-19. In the study overall: TCR clusters were mostly confined to one donor each.

TCRdb reprocessed the 5' RACE reads with MiXCR, giving one entry per CDR3 protein. The sample comprises 200,000 to 250,000 distinct CDR3 sequences, around 15% of which are singletons, and approximately 3.4% rests with the top ten. This chain links TRBV5-1 with TRBJ1-4; no reliable D call. The source material was PBMCs or a T cell subset sorted from them (not recorded which). This TCR was sampled from a man between 18 and 35 years old who had mild COVID-19 (a few samples of this study predate the infection). Cell type and time point are not known. CDR3 in amino acids: CASSMANGPQEKLFF. Written as DNA, the CDR3 is TGCGCCAGCAGCATGGCCAATGGTCCCCAGGAAAAACTGTTTTTT.